Listed here are 20 T cell receptor beta chains from one sample, sequenced in a study of cytomegalovirus exposure and HLA in healthy donors. Vbeta (60) and Jbeta (13) primers were used in the PCR. The data were produced by immunoSEQ multiplex PCR, yet TCRdb's version contains in-frame clones alone and is incomplete. The table lists about 200,000 clones, about four fifths of them singletons. Sequencing input: PBMCs. These receptors were obtained from a man under 40 in good health and CMV-seronegative.

The rearrangement uses TRBV2 and TRBJ2-7, with D perhaps being TRBD1 or TRBD2 (8 bases each). The CDR3 length is 15 residues. Germline CDR1 SNHLY, CDR2 FYNNEI. V gave up 10 bases and J gave up 4 bases, with 23 bases separating them. The CDR3 region is CANRGGRGDLYEQYF. The CDR3 coding sequence is TGTGCCAACAGGGGGGGGCGGGGGGATCTGTACGAGCAGTACTTC.

This chain uses TRBV28 with TRBJ1-3; TRBD1 matches 7 bases. There are 18 residues in the CDR3. The junction had 17 bases not matched to a gene; V was cut back by 6 bases and J by 3 bases. CDR1 is MDHEN and CDR2 is SYDVKM in the germline V gene. CDR3: CASSPGLVRQGGGNTIYF. The CDR3 bases are TGTGCCAGCAGCCCCGGACTGGTTAGACAGGGAGGTGGAAACACCATATATTTT.

This clone turned up a few times. The chain combines TRBV9 with TRBJ2-2, with D maybe TRBD1 (7 bases). Trimming pared 7 bases from V and 6 bases from J, leaving 13 bases between. CDR1 SGDLS and CDR2 YYNGEE come from the germline V gene. There are 13 residues in the CDR3. The CDR3 is CASSQGGAGELFF. The CDR3 DNA reads as TGTGCCAGCTCCCAGGGGGGAGCCGGGGAGCTGTTTTTT.

The J gene is TRBJ1-4, the V gene TRBV9; 8 bases line up with TRBD1. After removal of 4 bases from V and 6 bases from J, the junction contained 5 bases not matched to a gene. CDR1 is SGDLS and CDR2 is YYNGEE in the germline V gene. This CDR3 spans 14 amino acids. The CDR3 DNA reads TGTGCCAGCAGCCGGACAGGGCTGGATGAAAAACTGTTTTTT. Protein: CASSRTGLDEKLFF.

The chain joins TRBV11-2 to TRBJ2-7, with D maybe TRBD1 (7 bases). V lost 1 base and J 1 base, leaving 11 bases between the germline ends. The CDR3 spans 15 residues. In germline, CDR1 is SGHAT, CDR2 FQNNGV. The chain's CDR3 is CASSLGPGGSYEQYF. Here the CDR3 DNA reads TGTGCCAGCAGCTTAGGCCCAGGGGGGTCCTACGAGCAGTACTTC.

This clone has just one count. This chain joins TRBV15 and TRBJ1-4, with TRBD1 as a possible D gene (5 bases). The V end lost 9 bases, the J end lost 2 bases, and 10 bases lay between the germline ends. Germline CDR1 reads LNHNV; CDR2 reads YYDKDF (reference sequence). The CDR3 has 13 residues. CDR3 residues: CATGGVTNEKLFF. The CDR3 DNA is TGTGCCACGGGGGGAGTTACTAATGAAAAACTGTTTTTT.

The chain links TRBV29-1 to TRBJ1-2, with D perhaps matching TRBD1 (6 bases). This CDR3 is 11 amino acids long. V was clipped by 6 bases and J by 6 bases, with 11 bases between them. The germline V gene encodes CDR1 SQVTM and CDR2 ANQGSEA. CDR3 DNA: TGCAGCGTCACAGGGCCGGATGGCTACACCTTC. As protein: CSVTGPDGYTF.

This clone was seen a single time. The chain is built from TRBV15 and TRBJ2-1; 7 bases match TRBD1. Per germline, CDR1 LNHNV and CDR2 YYDKDF (reference sequence). CDR3 length equals 12 residues. Trimming took 3 bases from V and 8 from J; bases not matched to a gene: 1. CDR3: CATSRTGYEQFF. The CDR3 DNA reads TGTGCCACCAGCAGGACAGGGTATGAGCAGTTCTTC. Looking up the rest from reference TRBV15 and TRBJ2-1 gives the full variable domain: DAMVIQNPRYQVTQFGKPVTLSCSQTLNHNVMYWYQQKSSQAPKLLFHYYDKDFNNEADTPDNFQSRRPNTSFCFLDIRSPGLGDTAMYLCATSRTGYEQFFGPGTRLTVL.

There are a few counts of this clone. The rearrangement joins TRBV11-2 to TRBJ2-4; possible D gene TRBD2, 6 bases. The end of the DNA aligns better with TRBJ2-5, so the J call may be wrong. The CDR3 extends over 16 amino acids. Germline V lookup: CDR1 SGHAT, CDR2 FQNNGV. In nucleotides, the CDR3 is TGTGCCAGCAGCTCCTCCTCGGCCAAGGCGCGGGGGACCCAGTACTTC. The encoded protein is CASSSSSAKARGTQYF.

The table lists this clone with a count of one. V is TRBV29-1 and J is TRBJ2-7; D not certain. The CDR3 has 9 residues. Germline CDR1 is SQVTM and CDR2 is ANQGSEA. Between the trimmed V and J ends, which lost 5 bases and 5 bases, there was a span of 4 bases. CDR3: CSVQDEQYF. The CDR3 bases are TGCAGCGTTCAGGACGAGCAGTACTTC.

The chain is built from TRBV9 and TRBJ2-7, with TRBD1 matching over 8 bases. The CDR3 spans 14 residues. Germline values: CDR1 SGDLS, CDR2 YYNGEE. V lost 1 base and J lost 3; bases outside the gene matches: 3. CDR3 sequence reads: CASSVSGTGYEQYF. In DNA, the CDR3 is TGTGCCAGCAGCGTATCCGGGACAGGCTACGAGCAGTACTTC.

V usage is TRBV28 and J usage is TRBJ2-7, with 10 bases matching TRBD1. V lost 5 bases and J lost 2; bases outside the gene matches: 9. CDR1 and CDR2 from the germline V gene are MDHEN and SYDVKM. The CDR3 has 16 residues. The CDR3 region is CASSPYPGQGPYEQYF. The DNA of the CDR3 is TGTGCCAGCAGTCCCTACCCGGGACAGGGGCCCTACGAGCAGTACTTC. Together with reference TRBV28 and TRBJ2-7, the CDR3 gives the full variable domain: DVKVTQSSRYLVKRTGEKVFLECVQDMDHENMFWYRQDPGLGLRLIYFSYDVKMKEKGDIPEGYSVSREKKERFSLILESASTNQTSMYLCASSPYPGQGPYEQYFGPGTRLTVT.

This chain connects TRBV10-2 to TRBJ2-3, with 8 positions matching TRBD1. CDR3 length equals 15 residues. From germline, CDR1 is WSHSY and CDR2 SAAADI. J was trimmed by 5 bases and V by 6 bases; bases with no gene match: 10. The chain's CDR3 is CASSPRDRLKDTQYF. DNA of the CDR3: TGCGCCAGCAGCCCCCGGGACAGGTTAAAAGATACGCAGTATTTT.

This clone was seen just once. The gene calls are TRBV7-9 and TRBJ2-3; D unresolved. V dropped 5 bases and J dropped 5 bases, with 8 bases sitting between them. The germline V gene has CDR1 SEHNR and CDR2 FQNEAQ (reference sequence). This CDR3 spans 12 amino acids. The CDR3 DNA reads TGTGCCAGCAGCCTCAGTATAGATACGCAGTATTTT. Residues: CASSLSIDTQYF.

The chain joins TRBV11-2 to TRBJ2-1; 8 nucleotides line up with TRBD2. The trim removed 1 base at V and 5 bases at J, leaving 7 bases unmatched. This CDR3 is 16 amino acids long. CDR1 is SGHAT, CDR2 FQNNGV, per germline. This CDR3 reads CASSLGGGLVHNEQFF. CDR3 DNA: TGTGCCAGCAGCTTAGGGGGGGGACTAGTTCACAATGAGCAGTTCTTC.

The chain recombines TRBV18 with TRBJ1-6; possible D gene TRBD1, 5 bases. CDR1 is KGHSH and CDR2 is LQKENI in the germline V gene. The V gene lost 6 bases and the J gene lost 0 bases, with 12 bases spanning the gap. This CDR3 contains 16 residues. Here the CDR3 DNA reads TGTGCCAGCTCTCGGGGGAGGAGCTCCTATAATTCACCCCTCCACTTT. Amino acids: CASSRGRSSYNSPLHF.

This clone was recorded a few times. The genes are TRBV27 and TRBJ1-5; 11 bases line up with TRBD1. The CDR3 consists of 16 residues. Germline assignment: CDR1 MNHEY and CDR2 SMNVEV (reference sequence). The V and J ends lost 4 bases and 4 bases, in that order; junction bases with no gene match: 6. The CDR3 sequence: CASSSWDRGRNQPQHF. As DNA, the CDR3 is TGTGCCAGCAGTTCGTGGGACAGGGGGAGAAATCAGCCCCAGCATTTT.

V usage is TRBV5-3 and J usage is TRBJ2-7; 7 nucleotides match TRBD1. TRBV5-3 is recorded as an ORF, its role being uncertain. This CDR3 contains 15 residues. Trimming removed 5 bases from V and 5 bases from J; junction bases left unmatched: 13. The CDR3 DNA reads TGTGCCAGAAGTTTCCCAGACAGGGTGCGGGACGAGCAGTACTTC. It specifies CARSFPDRVRDEQYF.

This clone was detected once. J is TRBJ1-2 and V is TRBV15, with a tentative D call TRBD1 (6 bases). The V end was cut by 5 bases, the J end by 2 bases, with 12 bases between. The CDR3 spans 14 residues. Germline V gene sequence: CDR1 LNHNV, CDR2 YYDKDF (reference sequence). The CDR3 sequence is CATSRGQRNYGYTF. CDR3 sequence (DNA): TGTGCCACCAGCCGGGGACAACGAAACTATGGCTACACCTTC.

The chain employs TRBV7-6 and TRBJ1-1, with a possible D match to TRBD1 (5 bases). This CDR3 has 15 amino acids. The germline gives CDR1 SGHVS, CDR2 FNYEAQ. V lost 1 base and J 5 bases, leaving 14 bases between the germline ends. The CDR3: CASSLGGGGETEAFF. The DNA for the CDR3 is TGTGCCAGCAGCTTAGGCGGCGGGGGTGAGACTGAAGCTTTCTTT.